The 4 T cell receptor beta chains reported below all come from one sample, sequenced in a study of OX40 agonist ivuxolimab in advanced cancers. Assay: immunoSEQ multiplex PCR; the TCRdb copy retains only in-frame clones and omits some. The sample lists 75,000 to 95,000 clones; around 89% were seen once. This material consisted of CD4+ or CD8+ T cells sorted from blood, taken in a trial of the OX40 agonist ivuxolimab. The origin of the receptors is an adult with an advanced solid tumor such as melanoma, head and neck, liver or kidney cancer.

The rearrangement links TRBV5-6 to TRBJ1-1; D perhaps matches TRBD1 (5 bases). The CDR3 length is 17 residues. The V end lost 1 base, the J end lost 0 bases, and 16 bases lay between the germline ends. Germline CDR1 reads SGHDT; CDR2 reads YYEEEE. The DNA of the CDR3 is TGTGCCAGCAGCTTGCCAGGGCGAGGGGAAATGAACACTGAAGCTTTCTTT. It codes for CASSLPGRGEMNTEAFF.

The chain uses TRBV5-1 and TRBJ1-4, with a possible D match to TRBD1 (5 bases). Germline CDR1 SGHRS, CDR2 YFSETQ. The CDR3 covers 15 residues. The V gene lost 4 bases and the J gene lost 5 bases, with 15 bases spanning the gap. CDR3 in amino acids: CASSRAGQPNEKLFF. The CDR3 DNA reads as TGCGCCAGCAGCCGGGCGGGGCAGCCGAATGAAAAACTGTTTTTT.

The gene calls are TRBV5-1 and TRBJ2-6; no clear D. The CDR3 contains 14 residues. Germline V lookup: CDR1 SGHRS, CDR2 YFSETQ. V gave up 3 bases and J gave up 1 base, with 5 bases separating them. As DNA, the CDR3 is TGCGCCAGCAGCTCAGAGTCTGGGGCCAACGTCCTGACTTTC. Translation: CASSSESGANVLTF. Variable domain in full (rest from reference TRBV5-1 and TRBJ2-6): KAGVTQTPRYLIKTRGQQVTLSCSPISGHRSVSWYQQTPGQGLQFLFEYFSETQRNKGNFPGRFSGRQFSNSRSEMNVSTLELGDSALYLCASSSESGANVLTFGAGSRLTVL.

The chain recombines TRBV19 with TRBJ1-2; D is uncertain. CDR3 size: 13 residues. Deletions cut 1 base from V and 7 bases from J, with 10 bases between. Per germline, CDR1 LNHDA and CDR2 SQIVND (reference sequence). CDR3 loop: CASSIASLGGYTF. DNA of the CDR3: TGTGCCAGTAGTATAGCCAGCCTTGGTGGCTACACCTTC.